The clone carrying this TCR beta chain was recorded a few times. The antigen remains undetermined. This sample was taken from a study of early T cells in non-severe SARS-CoV-2 infection. Study-wide results and limits: Clonotype matching in VDJdb favored anti-spike CD8 responses and did not capture private and CD4 specificities.

Unique molecular identifiers were added to individual cDNA molecules. TCRdb reprocessed the 5' RACE reads via MiXCR and lists one record per CDR3 protein. The data show tens of thousands of distinct CDR3 sequences, roughly 10% seen once. The CDR3 extends over 16 amino acids. Germline lookup yields CDR1 SGHVS and CDR2 FQNEAQ. Trimming removed 1 base at V and 3 bases at J, with 15 bases between. This rearrangement joins TRBV7-8 to TRBJ1-2; possibly TRBD1 for D (5 bases). The origin of this receptor is an adult who was a healthcare worker with PCR-confirmed SARS-CoV-2 infection or an uninfected control (not recorded which). Specimen: whole blood, collected at baseline. The CDR3 reads CASSLGATGGDYGYTF. CDR3 DNA sequence: TGTGCCAGCAGCTTAGGGGCTACCGGGGGGGACTATGGCTACACCTTC.